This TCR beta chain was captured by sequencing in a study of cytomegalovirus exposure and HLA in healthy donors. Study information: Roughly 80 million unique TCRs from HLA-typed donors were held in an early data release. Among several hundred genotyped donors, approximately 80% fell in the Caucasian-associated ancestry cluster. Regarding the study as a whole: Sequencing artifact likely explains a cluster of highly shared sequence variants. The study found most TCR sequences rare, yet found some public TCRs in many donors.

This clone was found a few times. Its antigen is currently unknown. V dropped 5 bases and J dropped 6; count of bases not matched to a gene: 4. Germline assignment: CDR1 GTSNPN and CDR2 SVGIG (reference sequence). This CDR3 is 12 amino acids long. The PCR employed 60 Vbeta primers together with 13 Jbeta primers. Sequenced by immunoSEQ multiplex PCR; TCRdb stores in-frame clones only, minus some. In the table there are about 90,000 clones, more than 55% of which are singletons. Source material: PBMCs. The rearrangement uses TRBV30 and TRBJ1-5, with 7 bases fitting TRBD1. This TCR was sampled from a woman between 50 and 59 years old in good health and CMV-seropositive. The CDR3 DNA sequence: TGTGCCTGGGGAGGGGGCGGTCAGCCCCAGCATTTT. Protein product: CAWGGGGQPQHF.